These T cell receptor beta chains were read from a single sample in a study of regulatory T cells in long-lasting Graves disease. TCRdb fed the multiplex PCR reads into MiXCR, producing one record per CDR3 protein. The repertoire holds about 470,000 distinct CDR3 sequences, with around 21% as singletons. Source: peripheral blood mononuclear cells (PBMCs), taken when the disease was refractory, from a patient treated with antithyroid drugs. The receptors derive from a female donor with Graves disease. CDR3s include the opening cysteine and the closing phenylalanine or tryptophan. A D gene is named only where the DNA matches it firmly. Expanded clones are given a class, and other clones once, few, many or no size at all.

TRBV6-1,-,TRBJ2-4,-,CASSGWGGRGERDKNIQYF,TGTGCCAGCAGTGGCTGGGGGGGCCGCGGAGAGAGAGACAAAAACATTCAGTACTTC
TRBV5-8,-,TRBJ1-6,-,CASSSNTRYNSPLHF,TGTGCCAGCAGCTCAAACACCAGATATAATTCACCCCTCCACTTT
TRBV20-1,many,TRBJ1-5,TRBD1,CSASGPRDRGIQPQHF,TGCAGTGCTAGCGGCCCCCGGGACAGGGGGATTCAGCCCCAGCATTTT
TRBV19,-,TRBJ1-4,-,CASSIGKGPNEKLFF,TGTGCCAGTAGTATAGGAAAAGGACCTAATGAAAAACTGTTTTTT
TRBV6-9,-,TRBJ2-1,TRBD2,CASSYFLAGERNEQFF,TGTGCCAGCAGTTACTTCCTAGCGGGAGAAAGGAATGAGCAGTTCTTC
TRBV6-2/TRBV6-3,many,TRBJ1-1,-,CASSYSYPEAFF,TGTGCCAGCAGTTACTCGTACCCAGAAGCTTTCTTT
TRBV7-8,many,TRBJ2-5,-,CASRERGGLVETQYF,TGTGCCAGCAGAGAAAGGGGGGGGCTGGTGGAGACCCAGTACTTC
TRBV6-5,many,TRBJ2-5,TRBD2,CASSSLRAGSGETQYF,TGTGCCAGCAGTTCCTTGAGAGCGGGAAGTGGAGAGACCCAGTACTTC
TRBV10-3,-,TRBJ1-4,-,CAISESATNEKLFF,TGTGCCATCAGTGAGTCGGCAACTAATGAAAAACTGTTTTTT
TRBV4-1,-,TRBJ1-4,-,CASSPRTATNEKLFF,TGCGCCAGCAGCCCCCGGACAGCAACTAATGAAAAACTGTTTTTT
TRBV6-5,few,TRBJ1-5,-,CASSYAGVGQPQHF,TGTGCCAGCAGTTACGCAGGGGTAGGGCAGCCCCAGCATTTT
TRBV7-9,many,TRBJ2-7,-,CASSTDQWRHEQYF,TGTGCCAGCAGCACAGACCAGTGGCGGCACGAGCAGTACTTC
TRBV29-1,few,TRBJ2-2,TRBD2,CSVGGFAGGNLFSTGELFF,TGCAGCGTGGGGGGCTTTGCGGGAGGGAATCTTTTTAGCACCGGGGAGCTGTTTTTT
TRBV9,-,TRBJ2-2,TRBD2,CASSVGLASTGELFF,TGTGCCAGCAGCGTTGGACTAGCGAGTACCGGGGAGCTGTTTTTT
TRBV30,few,TRBJ1-1,-,CAWSRQMNTEAFF,TGTGCCTGGAGCCGACAGATGAACACTGAAGCTTTCTTT
TRBV7-2,-,TRBJ1-3,TRBD1,CASSLPVIGGTANTIYF,TGTGCCAGCAGCTTACCCGTAATCGGGGGGACAGCAAACACCATATATTTT
TRBV11-2,many,TRBJ2-7,-,CASSLDRVRTYEQYF,TGTGCCAGCAGCTTAGATCGAGTCAGGACCTACGAGCAGTACTTC
TRBV29-1,-,TRBJ2-5,TRBD2,CSANPGGVQETQYF,TGCAGCGCAAACCCGGGAGGGGTCCAAGAGACCCAGTACTTC
TRBV4-3,-,TRBJ2-7,-,CASSQDFGVSSYEQYF,TGCGCCAGCAGCCAAGACTTCGGCGTTAGCTCCTACGAGCAGTACTTC
TRBV27,-,TRBJ2-7,-,CASTTGGVPYEQYF,TGTGCCAGCACCACCGGCGGGGTTCCCTACGAGCAGTACTTC
TRBV7-2,many,TRBJ2-5,TRBD1,CASSSSTGAETQYF,TGTGCTAGCAGCTCCTCGACAGGGGCAGAGACCCAGTACTTC
TRBV29-1,few,TRBJ2-7,-,CSPPNLLPAYEQYF,TGCAGCCCCCCAAATTTGCTCCCGGCCTACGAGCAGTACTTC
TRBV10-3,many,TRBJ2-5,-,CAINGDLQETQYF,TGTGCCATCAACGGGGACTTGCAGGAGACCCAGTACTTC
TRBV2,many,TRBJ1-5,-,CASSTRGQSNQPQHF,TGTGCCAGCAGTACTAGAGGGCAAAGCAATCAGCCCCAGCATTTT
TRBV20-1,once,TRBJ2-2,-,CSAPGLASNTGELFF,TGCAGTGCTCCTGGGCTAGCCTCGAACACCGGGGAGCTGTTTTTT
TRBV20-1,many,TRBJ1-5,-,CSARGRADQPQHF,TGCAGTGCTAGAGGCAGGGCGGATCAGCCCCAGCATTTT
TRBV13,many,TRBJ2-5,TRBD2,CASSPGTTRETQYF,TGTGCCAGCAGTCCTGGGACTACGCGGGAGACCCAGTACTTC
TRBV3-1,-,TRBJ2-3,TRBD1,CASSPTGTVTQYF,TGTGCCAGCAGCCCAACCGGGACAGTTACGCAGTATTTT
TRBV11-1,many,TRBJ1-1,-,CASSLPLNTEAFF,TGTGCCAGCAGTTTACCCCTGAACACTGAAGCTTTCTTT
TRBV18,-,TRBJ1-3,-,CASSEGTASGNTIYF,TGTGCCAGCTCAGAGGGGACTGCATCTGGAAACACCATATATTTT
TRBV27,many,TRBJ1-1,-,CASSLQRGTEAFF,TGTGCCAGCAGCTTGCAACGTGGCACTGAAGCTTTCTTT
TRBV28,-,TRBJ1-2,-,CVSSSQRGYTF,TGTGTCAGCAGTTCACAGCGTGGCTACACCTTC